The 9 T cell receptor beta chains below all came from one sample that was sequenced in a study of sequential checkpoint blockade in melanoma. Assay used: immunoSEQ multiplex PCR; TCRdb lists only in-frame clones, some missing. The top ten clones hold around a fifth of a sample with some 160 clones, around a quarter of them seen once. Regarding treatment: randomized to nivolumab then ipilimumab (arm A) or the reverse (arm B). The sample in question was tumor tissue (inferred from file names), obtained from a patient given nivolumab and ipilimumab in sequence. These receptors came from a human donor with melanoma.

The chain links TRBV10-2 to TRBJ1-1; 9 nucleotides align to TRBD1. The CDR3 runs 14 residues. With V trimmed by 3 bases and J by 4 bases, 3 bases remained unmatched. Germline CDR1 and CDR2: WSHSY and SAAADI. The CDR3 nucleotides are TGCGCCAGCAGTGAAGGGACAGGGCTCACTGAAGCTTTCTTT. Protein product: CASSEGTGLTEAFF.

DNA of the CDR3: TGTGCCAGCAGTGGGGCAGGGGAAAACACTGAAGCTTTCTTT. It codes for CASSGAGENTEAFF. This sequence joins TRBV9 and TRBJ1-1; a possible D gene is TRBD1 (6 bases). The germline gives CDR1 SGDLS, CDR2 YYNGEE. This CDR3 spans 14 amino acids. V shed 5 bases and J shed 2 bases, with 13 bases lying between them.

This clone was seen only a few times. The chain combines TRBV18 with TRBJ2-7, with 11 bases identical to TRBD2. The CDR3 sequence is 18 residues long. V gave up 5 bases and J gave up 4 bases; unmatched junction bases: 16. CDR1 and CDR2 (germline): KGHSH, LQKENI. The CDR3 nucleotides are TGTGCCAGCTCATCGCAATATAATAGCGGGAGGGACTCGTACGAGCAGTACTTC. The encoded protein is CASSSQYNSGRDSYEQYF.

In its sample, this clone was seen a few times. This sequence joins TRBV6-8 and TRBJ2-2, with D possibly matching TRBD1 (5 bases). Germline assignment: CDR1 MNHGY and CDR2 SAAAGT. This CDR3 is 16 amino acids long. V lost 10 bases and J 4 bases, leaving 22 bases between the germline ends. The CDR3 nucleotides are TGTGCCATCTTAAAGGGGCAGGGAAGGACCACCGGGGAGCTGTTTTTT. Protein sequence: CAILKGQGRTTGELFF.

This clone was counted between two and nine times. This chain uses TRBV4-1 with TRBJ2-4; no reliable D call. V dropped 0 bases and J dropped 0 bases, with 15 bases sitting between them. Germline CDR1 is MGHRA and CDR2 is YSYEKL. The CDR3 contains 18 residues. CDR3 residues: CASSQDLRVVGAKNIQYF. CDR3 in DNA: TGCGCCAGCAGCCAAGATCTAAGGGTGGTCGGAGCCAAAAACATTCAGTACTTC.

The V and J genes are TRBV7-4 and TRBJ2-7; D uncertain. V gave up 3 bases and J gave up 0 bases, with 6 bases separating them. The CDR3 consists of 13 residues. From germline, CDR1 is SGHVT and CDR2 SQSDAQ. The CDR3 region has the DNA TGTGCCAGCAGCTTCGGCGACTCCTACGAGCAGTACTTC. Protein product: CASSFGDSYEQYF.

The genes are TRBV11-3 and TRBJ2-3; no clear D gene. The CDR3 covers 14 residues. Germline values: CDR1 SGHNT, CDR2 YENEEA. Trimming left V 4 bases short and J 1 base short, with 9 bases between. CDR3 DNA sequence: TGTGCCAGCAGCTCCGTACGGGGCACAGATACGCAGTATTTT. The encoded protein is CASSSVRGTDTQYF.

This chain links TRBV30 with TRBJ1-1; no clear D. V was trimmed by 1 base and J by 5 bases, leaving 8 bases between them. Germline values: CDR1 GTSNPN, CDR2 SVGIG (reference sequence). This CDR3 has 12 residues. Here the CDR3 DNA reads TGTGCCTGGAGTGGGGTGAGGACTGAAGCTTTCTTT. It encodes CAWSGVRTEAFF.

The sample holds a few counts of this clone. CDR3 sequence reads: CASSPRTGNPTEAFF. In nucleotides, the CDR3 is TGTGCCAGCTCACCACGGACAGGAAACCCCACTGAAGCTTTCTTT. The chain employs TRBV18 and TRBJ1-1, with TRBD1 matching 7 bases. V lost 1 base and J lost 4; bases outside the gene matches: 6. CDR1 and CDR2 (germline): KGHSH, LQKENI. The CDR3 spans 15 residues.